This entry concerns a single T cell receptor (beta chain). A single base separates this from a much larger clone, so it may be a read error. Germline CDR1 reads SGHAT; CDR2 reads FQNNGV. CDR3 size: 13 residues. TCRdb reanalysed the reads using MiXCR and keeps one entry per CDR3 protein. The sample has over 85,000 distinct CDR3 sequences; approximately 15% are singletons. The data stem from a study of T cell repertoires in cytomegalovirus infection. This TCR was sampled from a human donor in good health (CMV status not recorded). Some clones in this sample may be carry-over from other donors' samples. The sequenced sample was PBMCs. V usage is TRBV11-2 and J usage is TRBJ1-1; perhaps TRBD1 as D (6 bases). CDR3 region: CASSYGGRTAAFF. CDR3 nucleotide sequence: TGTGCCAGCAGCTATGGGGGGCGCACTGCAGCTTTCTTT. The whole variable domain, filled in from reference TRBV11-2 and TRBJ1-1, reads EAGVAQSPRYKIIEKRQSVAFWCNPISGHATLYWYQQILGQGPKLLIQFQNNGVVDDSQLPKDRFSAERLKGVDSTLKIQPAKLEDSAVYLCASSYGGRTAAFFGQGTRLTVV.